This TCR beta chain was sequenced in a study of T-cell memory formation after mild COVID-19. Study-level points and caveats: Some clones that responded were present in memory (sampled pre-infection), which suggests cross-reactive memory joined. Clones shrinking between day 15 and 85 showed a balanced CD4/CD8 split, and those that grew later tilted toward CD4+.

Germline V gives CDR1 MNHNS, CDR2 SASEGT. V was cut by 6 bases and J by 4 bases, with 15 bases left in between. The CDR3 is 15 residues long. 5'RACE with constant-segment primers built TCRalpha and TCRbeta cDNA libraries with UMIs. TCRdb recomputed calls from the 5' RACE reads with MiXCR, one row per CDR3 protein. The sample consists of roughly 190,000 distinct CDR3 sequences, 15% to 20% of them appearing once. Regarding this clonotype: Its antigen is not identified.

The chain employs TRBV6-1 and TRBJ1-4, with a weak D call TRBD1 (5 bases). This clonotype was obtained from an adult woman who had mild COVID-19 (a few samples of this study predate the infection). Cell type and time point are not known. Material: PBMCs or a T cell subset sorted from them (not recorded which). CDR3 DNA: TGTGCCAGCAGATCCCCCCAGGGATTTAATGAAAAACTGTTTTTT. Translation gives CASRSPQGFNEKLFF.